The entry below gives a single TCR beta chain sequence along with its context. Its antigen is not known. Measured with immunoSEQ multiplex PCR; TCRdb has only the in-frame clones, and not every one. Seen here are approximately 24,000 clones, roughly 70% observed once, and the top ten hold under 13%. The data belong to a study of vaccination effects on CD4 cells after COVID-19. Overall study: Two doses of BNT162b2 or mRNA-1273 vaccine were administered to participants.

Whole-study results and caveats: Marked clonal contraction was seen late after vaccination (in both infection- and vaccine-induced clones).

This CDR3 has 13 amino acids. Trimming shortened V by 6 bases and J by 2 bases, and 10 bases separated the two germline ends. The germline gives CDR1 WNHNN, CDR2 SYGVQD (reference sequence). Antigen-specific CD4+ T cells expanded by the ViraFEST assay with viral peptide pools were then sequenced. It was after 10 days of culture that CD4+ T cells were isolated. Vaccine recipients lacked prior SARS-CoV-2 infection and had negative nucleocapsid antibodies. Each well held around 2 million PBMC cultured with about 9.1 ug/ml peptides and around 10 IU/ml IL-2. The chain joins TRBV10-1 to TRBJ2-5; tentatively, D is TRBD2 (5 bases). Sequencing used CD4+ T cells from PBMCs cultured with HCoV-NL63 spike peptides, obtained before COVID-19 vaccination. This TCR was sampled from a human donor who received a COVID-19 vaccine. This chain's CDR3 is CASSMTIQETQYF. The CDR3 coding sequence is TGCGCCAGCAGCATGACTATACAAGAGACCCAGTACTTC.